The 19 T cell receptor beta chains in this list originate from one sample, sequenced in a study of CD8 T cells in Susac syndrome. Reverse transcription of about 0.45 to 1 ug RNA was performed with random hexamers. A single record per CDR3 protein comes from TCRdb applying MiXCR to the immunoSEQ multiplex PCR reads. Seen here are about 85,000 distinct CDR3 sequences, approximately 95% observed once, and the top ten hold 0.45% to 0.5%. The sequenced sample was CD8+ T cells from PBMCs. All receptors derive from a human donor with Susac syndrome.

This CDR3 is CSALGTDATNEKLFF. The DNA for the CDR3 is TGCAGCGCTCTGGGGACGGACGCAACTAATGAAAAACTGTTTTTT. The rearrangement joins TRBV29-1 to TRBJ1-4; TRBD1 is a possible D gene (5 bases). The germline V gene encodes CDR1 SQVTM and CDR2 ANQGSEA. This CDR3 comprises 15 residues. Trimming stripped 7 bases from V and 0 bases from J, with 15 bases between.

This chain uses TRBV13 with TRBJ2-3, with TRBD2 identical over 14 bases. From germline, CDR1 is PRHDT and CDR2 FYEKMQ (reference sequence). CDR3 length: 16 residues. With 5 bases clipped from V and 5 bases from J, the junction kept 6 bases outside the gene matches. CDR3 loop: CASSPPGLAGEDTQYF. The CDR3 DNA is TGTGCCAGCAGCCCTCCGGGACTAGCGGGAGAAGATACGCAGTATTTT.

The V gene is TRBV9, the J gene TRBJ2-3, with a tentative D call TRBD2 (6 bases). Looked up from germline, CDR1 is SGDLS and CDR2 is YYNGEE. Trimming took off 0 bases at V and 5 bases at J, with 10 bases between the two ends. The CDR3 sequence is 14 residues long. The CDR3 DNA follows: TGTGCCAGCAGCGTAGCGGGAGTCGGAGATACGCAGTATTTT. Protein product: CASSVAGVGDTQYF.

V gene TRBV6-2 or TRBV6-3 combines with J gene TRBJ2-7; the match to TRBD1 covers 7 bases. V lost 5 bases and J lost 5; bases outside the gene matches: 6. The CDR3 sequence is 13 residues long. Germline loops: CDR1 MNHEY, CDR2 SVGEGT. The CDR3 spells CASSLPDRDEQYF. CDR3 bases: TGTGCCAGCAGTCTACCAGACAGGGACGAGCAGTACTTC.

This clonotype occurred a few times. The V gene is TRBV2, the J gene TRBJ1-1; D call uncertain. The germline V and J ends were trimmed by 5 bases and 1 base, with 8 bases remaining between them. Germline loops: CDR1 SNHLY, CDR2 FYNNEI. CDR3 length: 13 residues. DNA for the CDR3: TGTGCCAGCAGTCGCACAGCGAACACTGAAGCTTTCTTT. Amino acid sequence: CASSRTANTEAFF.

The V gene is TRBV30, the J gene TRBJ2-1; 7 bases fit TRBD2. The V gene's germline CDR1 is GTSNPN and CDR2 SVGIG (reference sequence). CDR3 length: 13 amino acids. V lost 5 bases to trimming and J lost 10 bases; unmatched junction nucleotides: 11. Here the CDR3 reads CAWEPREWGEQFF. The CDR3 DNA reads as TGTGCCTGGGAACCGCGGGAGTGGGGGGAGCAGTTCTTC.

The sample holds one count of this clonotype. The chain employs TRBV29-1 and TRBJ1-2, with D possibly matching TRBD1 (5 bases). V shed 1 base and J shed 4 bases, with 10 bases lying between them. CDR1 and CDR2 from the germline V gene are SQVTM and ANQGSEA. The CDR3 covers 13 residues. The CDR3 DNA reads TGCAGCGTTGAAGCTCCCCAGGGCTATGGCTACACCTTC. This codes for CSVEAPQGYGYTF.

This clonotype was seen once. J is TRBJ2-2 and V is TRBV6-4; a possible D gene is TRBD2 (6 bases). The CDR3 has 15 amino acids. Germline V gene lookup returns CDR1 MRHNA and CDR2 SNTAGT. Trimming cost V 6 bases and J 5 bases, with 16 bases left between them. In DNA, the CDR3 is TGTGCCAGCAGCCCTAGCGAAATGGGTACCGGGGAGCTGTTTTTT. It yields the protein CASSPSEMGTGELFF.

This CDR3 reads CASSQEGYEESYTF. In nucleotides, the CDR3 is TGCGCCAGCAGCCAAGAAGGTTATGAGGAAAGCTACACCTTC. V gene TRBV4-1 combines with J gene TRBJ1-2; unclear D gene. The CDR3 runs to 14 residues. Germline V gene data show CDR1 as MGHRA and CDR2 as YSYEKL. Trimming took off 0 bases at V and 9 bases at J, with 14 bases between the two ends.

This chain connects TRBV25-1 to TRBJ2-1; 9 bases agree with TRBD2. CDR1 and CDR2 from the germline V gene are MGHDK and SYGVNS. The CDR3 has 15 residues. Germline trimming cut 5 bases from V and 2 bases from J; bases unmatched to any gene: 4. The CDR3 region is CASSSSGNTYNEQFF. The CDR3, as DNA: TGTGCCAGCAGTTCTAGCGGGAATACCTACAATGAGCAGTTCTTC.

V and J are TRBV20-1 and TRBJ2-5; D gene unclear. This CDR3 contains 11 residues. V lost 6 bases, J lost 5 bases, and 10 bases lay in between. Germline-derived CDR1 and CDR2 are DFQATT and SNEGSKA (reference sequence). The CDR3 nucleotides are TGCAGTGCCGACCGCCCGGAGACCCAGTACTTC. Translated, it gives CSADRPETQYF.

The rearrangement links TRBV9 to TRBJ2-3; D unresolved. CDR1 is SGDLS and CDR2 is YYNGEE in the germline V gene. Trimming took off 3 bases at V and 2 bases at J, with 4 bases between the two ends. CDR3 length: 12 residues. The CDR3 sequence: CASSGDTDTQYF. The CDR3 nucleotides are TGTGCCAGCAGCGGTGACACAGATACGCAGTATTTT.

This rearrangement joins TRBV9 to TRBJ2-3; the match to TRBD2 covers 10 bases. CDR1 is SGDLS, CDR2 YYNGEE, per germline. The junction had 10 bases not matched to a gene; V was cut back by 4 bases and J by 2 bases. The CDR3 loop spans 17 amino acids. The CDR3 coding sequence is TGTGCCAGCAGCCAACTGGGACTAGCGACCTTCACAGATACGCAGTATTTT. Its protein product is CASSQLGLATFTDTQYF.

This chain joins TRBV5-1 and TRBJ2-1; no definite D call. Trimming left V 4 bases short and J 8 bases short, with 13 bases between. CDR1 and CDR2 from the germline V gene are SGHRS and YFSETQ. The CDR3 consists of 13 residues. The CDR3 DNA reads as TGCGCCAGCAGCGAGACCATGGAAGATGAGCAGTTCTTC. Translated: CASSETMEDEQFF.

The chain carries TRBV6-2 or TRBV6-3 and TRBJ2-7; 9 bases align to TRBD1. J was trimmed by 3 bases and V by 6 bases; bases with no gene match: 9. The CDR3 covers 15 residues. Germline lookup yields CDR1 MNHEY and CDR2 SVGEGT. In DNA, the CDR3 is TGTGCCAGCAGAAACGGTGGGACAGGGCTCTACGAGCAGTACTTC. Its translation: CASRNGGTGLYEQYF.

The V gene is TRBV3-1, the J gene TRBJ2-2; TRBD2 agrees at 12 bases. The ends lost 1 base at V and 7 bases at J; junction bases unmatched: 4. Germline CDR1 and CDR2: LGHDT and YNNKEL (reference sequence). The CDR3 is 16 residues long. CDR3 amino acids: CASSQVLAGGFGELFF. Written as DNA, the CDR3 is TGTGCCAGCAGCCAAGTTCTAGCGGGAGGGTTCGGGGAGCTGTTTTTT.

The chain joins TRBV5-6 to TRBJ2-7; TRBD2 matches 12 bases. Per germline, CDR1 SGHDT and CDR2 YYEEEE. Unmatched junction bases numbered 1, after V lost 0 bases and J lost 3 bases. This CDR3 is 15 amino acids long. CDR3 in DNA: TGTGCCAGCAGCTTGGTGACTAGCGGGAGCTACGAGCAGTACTTC. It translates to CASSLVTSGSYEQYF.

The V gene is TRBV4-1, the J gene TRBJ1-1; TRBD1 matches 8 bases. CDR1 MGHRA and CDR2 YSYEKL come from the germline V gene. V gave up 0 bases and J gave up 5 bases; unmatched junction bases: 5. The CDR3 sequence is 15 residues long. The chain's CDR3 is CASSQEGQGGTEAFF. As DNA, the CDR3 is TGCGCCAGCAGCCAAGAAGGACAGGGAGGAACTGAAGCTTTCTTT.

This chain joins TRBV24-1 and TRBJ2-2; D call uncertain. This CDR3 contains 13 residues. Per the germline V gene, CDR1 is KGHDR and CDR2 is SFDVKD. Trimming left V 4 bases short and J 8 bases short, with 10 bases between. CDR3 sequence reads: CATSDHMRGELFF. The DNA for the CDR3 is TGTGCCACCAGTGACCACATGCGAGGGGAGCTGTTTTTT.